Listed here are 20 T cell receptor beta chains from one sample, sequenced in a study of molecular identifiers for immune sequencing clone quantification. In TCRdb, the PCR reads were re-called with MiXCR into one record per CDR3 protein. This table has under 650,000 distinct CDR3 sequences, 15% to 20% appearing once. Sequenced input: naive CD8+ T cells from blood, with Jurkat cell RNA spiked in. The subset denotes: FACS-sorted CD8+CD4-CCR7+CD45RA+ naive T cells. The receptors shown here come from a human donor in good health. Some libraries in this study had Jurkat cell RNA spiked in.

This clonotype was observed many times. The CDR3, as DNA: TGCGCCAGCAGGCCAAGAGGGGGCCAAGAGACCCAGTACTTC. Its protein is CASRPRGGQETQYF. The chain employs TRBV5-1 and TRBJ2-5; a possible D gene is TRBD1 (6 bases). Looked up from germline, CDR1 is SGHRS and CDR2 is YFSETQ. The CDR3 runs to 14 residues. Trimming removed 5 bases at V and 1 base at J, with 12 bases between.

As regards this clonotype: One junction end disagrees with the germline gene, perhaps due to a read error. The V and J genes are TRBV10-3 and TRBJ2-7; 7 bases fit TRBD1. The CDR3 is made up of 16 amino acids. Germline loops: CDR1 ENHRY, CDR2 SYGVKD. The CDR3 here is CAISERGTESSHEQYF. The CDR3 region has the DNA TGTGCCATCAGTGAGAGAGGGACAGAGAGCTCCCACGAGCAGTACTTC.

This clonotype was picked up many times. The chain carries TRBV6-2 or TRBV6-3 and TRBJ2-6; 7 nucleotides agree with TRBD1. Germline loops: CDR1 MNHEY, CDR2 SVGEGT. The CDR3 is 13 amino acids. Trimming took 5 bases from V and 11 from J; bases not matched to a gene: 6. The CDR3 loop reads CASSLTGPDVLTF. Here the CDR3 DNA reads TGTGCCAGCAGTCTGACAGGGCCGGACGTCCTGACTTTC.

This clonotype was seen many times. The CDR3 sequence is CASSQERLAGVYEQYF. The DNA of the CDR3 is TGTGCCAGCAGCCAAGAGAGACTAGCGGGAGTGTACGAGCAGTACTTC. The chain carries TRBV14 and TRBJ2-7; 12 bases line up with TRBD2. The CDR3 runs to 16 residues. J lost 4 bases, V lost 0 bases, and 4 bases had no gene match. Germline V gene sequence: CDR1 SGHDN, CDR2 FVKESK.

In its sample, this clonotype was seen a few times. The rearrangement uses TRBV2 and TRBJ1-3; possible D gene TRBD1, 6 bases. The CDR3 sequence is 18 residues long. Between the trimmed V and J ends, which lost 5 bases and 0 bases, there was a span of 20 bases. CDR1 is SNHLY and CDR2 is FYNNEI in the germline V gene. The DNA of the CDR3 is TGTGCCAGCAGTCGAAACGAACCGGGGACAAGCTCTGGAAACACCATATATTTT. Its protein is CASSRNEPGTSSGNTIYF.

There are many counts of this clonotype. The chain links TRBV6-5 to TRBJ2-7, with 7 positions matching TRBD1. Germline CDR1 reads MNHEY; CDR2 reads SVGAGI. The V gene end was trimmed by 5 bases and the J gene end by 3 bases; junction bases not matched to a gene: 7. The CDR3 length is 14 residues. The CDR3 nucleotides read TGTGCCAGCAGTAAACGGGACAGCTACTACGAGCAGTACTTC. Its protein is CASSKRDSYYEQYF.

This clonotype was counted a few times. The chain combines TRBV9 with TRBJ2-3; 13 bases fit TRBD2. CDR1 and CDR2 (germline): SGDLS, YYNGEE. J was trimmed by 2 bases and V by 3 bases; bases with no gene match: 6. The CDR3 runs to 17 residues. CDR3 DNA sequence: TGTGCCAGCAGCGAACAGGGACTAGCGGGAATCACAGATACGCAGTATTTT. This encodes CASSEQGLAGITDTQYF. The full variable domain, its missing parts supplied by reference TRBV9 and TRBJ2-3, is DSGVTQTPKHLITATGQRVTLRCSPRSGDLSVYWYQQSLDQGLQFLIQYYNGEERAKGNILERFSAQQFPDLHSELNLSSLELGDSALYFCASSEQGLAGITDTQYFGPGTRLTVL.

The J gene is TRBJ2-5, the V gene TRBV9; 8 positions match TRBD2. Germline CDR1 is SGDLS and CDR2 is YYNGEE. With V trimmed by 0 bases and J by 1 base, 2 bases remained unmatched. This CDR3 has 15 amino acids. The CDR3 sequence is CASSVGGGPQETQYF. CDR3 sequence (DNA): TGTGCCAGCAGCGTAGGCGGGGGGCCCCAAGAGACCCAGTACTTC.

In its sample, this clonotype was seen many times. The chain combines TRBV13 with TRBJ1-1; D ambiguous. Per the germline V gene, CDR1 is PRHDT and CDR2 is FYEKMQ (reference sequence). The CDR3 is 12 amino acids. Trimming took 6 bases from V and 5 from J, leaving 10 bases between them. The CDR3 loop reads CASSPARTEAFF. As DNA, the CDR3 is TGTGCCAGCAGTCCTGCGAGGACTGAAGCTTTCTTT.

In this sample, this clonotype turned up many times. V and J are TRBV19 and TRBJ2-7; no clear D gene. Trimming shortened V by 0 bases and J by 0 bases, and 9 bases separated the two germline ends. Germline lookup yields CDR1 LNHDA and CDR2 SQIVND (reference sequence). The CDR3 sequence is 15 residues long. CDR3 sequence reads: CASSIDHRNSYEQYF. DNA of the CDR3: TGTGCCAGTAGTATAGATCACAGAAACTCCTACGAGCAGTACTTC.

There are many counts of this clonotype. The V call is TRBV10-2, the J call TRBJ2-5; D might be TRBD2 (6 bases). The CDR3 is 15 amino acids. The V and J ends lost 0 bases and 4 bases respectively, with 12 bases between them. The germline CDR1 and CDR2 sequences are WSHSY and SAAADI. In nucleotides, the CDR3 is TGCGCCAGCAGTGAGTCGTTTGGCGGGGTAGAGACCCAGTACTTC. Protein product: CASSESFGGVETQYF.

Points on this clonotype: This could be a read error, since a much larger clone is one nucleotide away. The J gene is TRBJ2-7, the V gene TRBV7-9, with TRBD1 matching over 10 bases. Per the germline V gene, CDR1 is SEHNR and CDR2 is FQNEAQ (reference sequence). Trimming took 5 bases from V and 3 from J; bases not matched to a gene: 16. The CDR3 covers 18 residues. CDR3 nucleotides: TGTGCCAGCAGCCCCCCGTTTTCTAAGGGACAGGGGTACTACGAGCAGTACTTC. Its protein product is CASSPPFSKGQGYYEQYF.

This clonotype occurred many times. V is TRBV28 and J is TRBJ2-3; D is ambiguous. The CDR3 length is 16 residues. Germline loops: CDR1 MDHEN, CDR2 SYDVKM. Between the trimmed V and J ends, which lost 3 bases and 2 bases, there was a span of 15 bases. The CDR3 DNA sequence: TGTGCCAGCAGTTTGGAGACATCACAAGACACAGATACGCAGTATTTT. Encoded protein: CASSLETSQDTDTQYF.

This clonotype was seen at least ten times. The J gene is TRBJ2-6, the V gene TRBV7-2, with D unclear. The CDR3 spans 15 residues. Trimming cost V 1 base and J 4 bases, with 8 bases left between them. CDR1 SGHTA and CDR2 FQGNSA come from the germline V gene. The CDR3 nucleotides read TGTGCCAGCAGCTTAGTCGCCCCAGGGGCCAACGTCCTGACTTTC. This gives the protein CASSLVAPGANVLTF.

A word on this clonotype: It is unclear where the CDR3 begins or ends on the DNA, so no DNA is shown, and the CDR3 is as TCRdb lists it. The gene calls are TRBV6-5 and TRBJ2-2; the table names TRBD1, a call not compared with the DNA. Germline CDR1 MNHEY, CDR2 SVGAGI. From its first to its last residue, the CDR3 has 17 amino acids. CDR3 region: CAGSYSMFGRGTGELLF.

This clonotype was found many times. The CDR3 loop is CASDTGDSQPQHF. Written as DNA, the CDR3 is TGTGCCAGCGATACAGGGGACAGTCAGCCCCAGCATTTT. The chain is built from TRBV6-2 or TRBV6-3 and TRBJ1-5; 7 bases are a match to TRBD1. This CDR3 comprises 13 residues. Per germline, CDR1 MNHEY and CDR2 SVGEGT. Germline trimming cut 8 bases from V and 6 bases from J; bases unmatched to any gene: 7.

This clonotype has a handful of counts. This chain connects TRBV20-1 to TRBJ2-3; possibly TRBD1 or TRBD2 for D (5 bases each). This CDR3 comprises 14 residues. Germline-derived CDR1 and CDR2 are DFQATT and SNEGSKA (reference sequence). V dropped 6 bases and J dropped 4 bases, with 17 bases sitting between them. This CDR3 is CSAGDPSGADTQYF. The CDR3, as DNA: TGCAGTGCGGGGGACCCCAGTGGAGCAGATACGCAGTATTTT.

This clonotype was detected many times. The rearrangement joins TRBV12-3 or TRBV12-4 to TRBJ2-6; D gene uncertain. The CDR3 is made up of 15 amino acids. Trimming removed 3 bases at V and 0 bases at J, with 6 bases between. The CDR3 DNA reads as TGTGCCAGCAGTTTCCAGAGCTCTGGGGCCAACGTCCTGACTTTC. Protein: CASSFQSSGANVLTF.

This clonotype has ten or more counts. The gene calls are TRBV5-1 and TRBJ2-5; the D gene is possibly TRBD1 (7 bases). The germline CDR1 and CDR2 sequences are SGHRS and YFSETQ. The germline V and J ends were trimmed by 4 bases and 2 bases, with 24 bases remaining between them. This CDR3 has 18 amino acids. This CDR3 reads CASSGRTGGLRLQETQYF. The CDR3, as DNA: TGCGCCAGCAGCGGGAGGACAGGCGGGCTACGTCTGCAAGAGACCCAGTACTTC.

This clonotype was recorded many times. This rearrangement joins TRBV7-6 to TRBJ2-3; 9 bases fit TRBD2. The CDR3 runs 16 residues. The germline CDR1 and CDR2 sequences are SGHVS and FNYEAQ. The junction had 8 bases not matched to a gene; V was cut back by 5 bases and J by 2 bases. CDR3 residues: CASSHRTSAYTDTQYF. The CDR3 DNA follows: TGTGCCAGCAGCCACCGGACTAGCGCCTACACAGATACGCAGTATTTT.